The T cell receptor beta chain under discussion was sequenced for a study of T-cell memory formation after mild COVID-19. MiXCR, applied by TCRdb to the 5' RACE reads, yields one record per CDR3 protein. Among about 350,000 distinct CDR3 sequences, under 15% were seen once, and the ten largest hold roughly a fifth. Germline CDR1 is SGHTA and CDR2 is FQGNSA. Trimming shortened V by 2 bases and J by 5 bases, and 12 bases separated the two germline ends. The CDR3 extends over 14 amino acids. The rearrangement links TRBV7-2 to TRBJ2-5; D is possibly TRBD2 (5 bases). This TCR came from a man between 18 and 35 years old who had mild COVID-19 (a few samples of this study predate the infection). Cell type and time point are not known. Sequenced material: PBMCs or a T cell subset sorted from them (not recorded which). CDR3 in amino acids: CASSLFSSGETQYF. CDR3 DNA: TGTGCCAGCAGCTTATTTTCCTCGGGGGAGACCCAGTACTTC.